These 6 T cell receptor beta chains were all obtained from the same sample, sequenced in a study of prognosis after radiotherapy for stage I lung cancer. Researchers used two-round multiplex PCR to amplify TCR beta CDR3 starting from genomic DNA. TRBV and TRBJ genes each had their own specific primers in first-round PCR. A single record per CDR3 protein comes from TCRdb applying MiXCR to the multiplex PCR reads. The data show more than 30,000 distinct CDR3 sequences, around two fifths seen once. This specimen was PBMCs, taken before or after stereotactic body radiation therapy (not recorded which). Receptors originate from a donor aged 50 or older with non-small cell lung cancer.

This clonotype came up many times. The chain is built from TRBV11-3 and TRBJ2-7; 9 nucleotides match TRBD1. The V gene end was trimmed by 2 bases and the J gene end by 4 bases; junction bases not matched to a gene: 6. CDR1 is SGHNT and CDR2 is YENEEA in the germline V gene. CDR3 length equals 15 residues. This CDR3 is CASSLLGQGMYEQYF. For the CDR3, the DNA is TGTGCCAGCAGCTTATTGGGACAGGGTATGTACGAGCAGTACTTC. Full variable domain (missing parts from reference TRBV11-3 and TRBJ2-7): EAGVVQSPRYKIIEKKQPVAFWCNPISGHNTLYWYLQNLGQGPELLIRYENEEAVDDSQLPKDRFSAERLKGVDSTLKIQPAELGDSAVYLCASSLLGQGMYEQYFGPGTRLTVT.

V gene TRBV7-2 combines with J gene TRBJ2-3; the D gene is possibly TRBD2 (6 bases). There are 16 residues in the CDR3. V was cut by 5 bases and J by 8 bases, with 23 bases left in between. Germline V gene data show CDR1 as SGHTA and CDR2 as FQGNSA. The CDR3 sequence: CASSPVGGNHLGTQYF. The CDR3 region has the DNA TGTGCCAGCAGCCCGGTAGGCGGGAACCACCTGGGTACGCAGTATTTT.

Comment on this clonotype: Since a much larger clone is just one base distant, this may be a read error. This sequence joins TRBV6-2 or TRBV6-3 and TRBJ1-2; D may be TRBD1 (5 bases). The CDR3 totals 15 residues. Trimming took 0 bases from V and 8 from J, leaving 16 bases between them. In germline, CDR1 is MNHEY, CDR2 SVGEGT. The CDR3 region has the DNA TGTGCCAGCAGTTACTCGACCGTGACAGTCGGCGGCTACACCTTC. This codes for CASSYSTVTVGGYTF.

There are many counts of this clonotype. J is TRBJ2-3 and V is TRBV19; D might be TRBD1 (6 bases). The CDR3 contains 15 residues. The germline gives CDR1 LNHDA, CDR2 SQIVND (reference sequence). V dropped 0 bases and J dropped 3 bases, with 10 bases sitting between them. In DNA, the CDR3 is TGTGCCAGTAGTATAGAACTCAGGGGTACAGATACGCAGTATTTT. It specifies CASSIELRGTDTQYF.

About this clonotype: Since a far larger clone is one base different, this is likely a read error. The chain is built from TRBV6-8 and TRBJ2-2, with 13 bases aligning to TRBD2. The germline V gene encodes CDR1 MNHGY and CDR2 SAAAGT. The CDR3 contains 18 residues. CDR3 sequence (DNA): TGTGTCAGCAGTGCACTAGCGGGGGGGCCTGAAAACACCGGGGAGCTGTTTTTT. Translation gives CVSSALAGGPENTGELFF.

CDR3 coding DNA: TGCGCCAGCAGCTTGGACGCTTCCAACTATGGCTACACCTTC. Encoded protein: CASSLDASNYGYTF. The chain combines TRBV5-1 with TRBJ1-2; D uncertain. This CDR3 region has 14 residues. Trimming left V 0 bases short and J 2 bases short, with 8 bases between. The germline gives CDR1 SGHRS, CDR2 YFSETQ.